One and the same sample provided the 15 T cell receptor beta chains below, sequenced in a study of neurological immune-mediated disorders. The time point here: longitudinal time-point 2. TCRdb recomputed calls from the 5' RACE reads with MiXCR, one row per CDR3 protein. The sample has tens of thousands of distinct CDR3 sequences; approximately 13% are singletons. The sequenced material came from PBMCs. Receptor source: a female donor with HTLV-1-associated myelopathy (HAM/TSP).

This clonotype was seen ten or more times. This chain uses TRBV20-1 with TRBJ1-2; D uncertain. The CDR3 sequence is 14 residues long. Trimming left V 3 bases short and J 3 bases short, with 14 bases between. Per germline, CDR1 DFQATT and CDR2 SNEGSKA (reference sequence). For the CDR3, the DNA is TGCAGTGCTAGCGTGGGGAGACGGGACTATGGCTACACCTTC. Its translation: CSASVGRRDYGYTF.

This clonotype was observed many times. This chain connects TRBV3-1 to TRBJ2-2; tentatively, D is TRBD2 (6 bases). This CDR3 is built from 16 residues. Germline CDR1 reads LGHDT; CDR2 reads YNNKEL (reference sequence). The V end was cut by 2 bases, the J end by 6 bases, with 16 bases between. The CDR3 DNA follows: TGTGCCAGCAGCCAACGACTCAAGACTAGTCCCGGGGAGCTGTTTTTT. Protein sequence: CASSQRLKTSPGELFF.

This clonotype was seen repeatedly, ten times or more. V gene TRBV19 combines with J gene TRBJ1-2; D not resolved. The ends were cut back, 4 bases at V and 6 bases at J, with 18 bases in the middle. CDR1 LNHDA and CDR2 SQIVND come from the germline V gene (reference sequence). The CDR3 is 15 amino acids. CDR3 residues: CASSKRDGRSHGYTF. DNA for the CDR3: TGTGCCAGTAGTAAAAGGGATGGTCGTTCCCATGGCTACACCTTC.

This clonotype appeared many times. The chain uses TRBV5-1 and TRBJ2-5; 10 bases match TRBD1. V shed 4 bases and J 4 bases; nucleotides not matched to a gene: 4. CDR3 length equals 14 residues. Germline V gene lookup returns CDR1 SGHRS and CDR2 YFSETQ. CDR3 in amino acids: CASSQGTGVETQYF. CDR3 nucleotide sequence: TGCGCCAGCAGCCAGGGGACAGGGGTAGAGACCCAGTACTTC.

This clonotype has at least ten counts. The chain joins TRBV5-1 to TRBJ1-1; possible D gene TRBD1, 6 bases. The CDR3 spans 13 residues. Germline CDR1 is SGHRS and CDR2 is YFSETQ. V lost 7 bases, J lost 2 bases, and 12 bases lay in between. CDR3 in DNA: TGCGCCAGCGTAGGACAGCCAAACACTGAAGCTTTCTTT. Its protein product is CASVGQPNTEAFF. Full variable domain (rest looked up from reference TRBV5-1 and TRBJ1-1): KAGVTQTPRYLIKTRGQQVTLSCSPISGHRSVSWYQQTPGQGLQFLFEYFSETQRNKGNFPGRFSGRQFSNSRSEMNVSTLELGDSALYLCASVGQPNTEAFFGQGTRLTVV.

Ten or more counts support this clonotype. CDR3 in amino acids: CASSLGGVDTQYF. In nucleotides, the CDR3 is TGCGCCAGCAGCTTGGGGGGAGTGGATACGCAGTATTTT. This rearrangement joins TRBV5-1 to TRBJ2-3; possible D gene TRBD2, 5 bases. V was clipped by 0 bases and J by 6 bases, with 8 bases between them. Germline V gene lookup returns CDR1 SGHRS and CDR2 YFSETQ. The CDR3 consists of 13 residues.

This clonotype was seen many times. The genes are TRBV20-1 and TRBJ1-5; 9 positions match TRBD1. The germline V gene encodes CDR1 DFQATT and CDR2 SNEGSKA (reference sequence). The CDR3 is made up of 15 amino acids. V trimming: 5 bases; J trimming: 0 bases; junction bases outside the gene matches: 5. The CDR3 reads CSALQGASSNQPQHF. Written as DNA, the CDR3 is TGCAGTGCTTTACAGGGGGCAAGTAGCAATCAGCCCCAGCATTTT.

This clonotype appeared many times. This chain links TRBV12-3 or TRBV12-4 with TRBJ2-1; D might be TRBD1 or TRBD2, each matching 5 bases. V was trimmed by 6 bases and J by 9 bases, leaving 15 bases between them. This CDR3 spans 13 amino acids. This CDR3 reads CASRVARGTEQFF. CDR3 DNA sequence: TGTGCCAGCAGGGTGGCTCGAGGGACTGAGCAGTTCTTC.

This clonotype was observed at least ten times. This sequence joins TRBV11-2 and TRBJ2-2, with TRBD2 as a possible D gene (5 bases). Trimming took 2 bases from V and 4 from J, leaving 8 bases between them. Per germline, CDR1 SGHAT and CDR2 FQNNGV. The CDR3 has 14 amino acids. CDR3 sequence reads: CASSLRAGTGELFF. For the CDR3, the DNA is TGTGCCAGCAGCTTACGGGCGGGCACCGGGGAGCTGTTTTTT.

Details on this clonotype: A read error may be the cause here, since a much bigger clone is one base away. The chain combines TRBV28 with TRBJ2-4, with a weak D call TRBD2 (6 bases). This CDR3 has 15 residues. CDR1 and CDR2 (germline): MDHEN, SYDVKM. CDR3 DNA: TGTGCCAGCAGTTTTGAGGGGAGGCCCAAAAACATTCAGTGCTTC. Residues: CASSFEGRPKNIQCF.

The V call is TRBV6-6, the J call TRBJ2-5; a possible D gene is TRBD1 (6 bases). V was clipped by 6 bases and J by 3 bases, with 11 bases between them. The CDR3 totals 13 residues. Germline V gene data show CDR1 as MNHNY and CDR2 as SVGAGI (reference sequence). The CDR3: CASSPNREETQYF. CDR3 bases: TGTGCCAGCAGCCCCAACAGGGAAGAGACCCAGTACTTC.

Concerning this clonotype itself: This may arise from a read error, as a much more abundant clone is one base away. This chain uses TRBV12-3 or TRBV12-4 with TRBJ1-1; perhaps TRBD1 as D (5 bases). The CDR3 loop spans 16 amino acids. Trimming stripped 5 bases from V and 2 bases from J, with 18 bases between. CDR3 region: CASSPPAAGSNTEAFF. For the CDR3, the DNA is TGTGCCAGCAGTCCTCCCGCCGCAGGGTCAAACACTGAAGCTTTCTTT.

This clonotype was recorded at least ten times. CDR3 sequence (DNA): TGTGCCAGCAACAAACTAGCGGGGCCCTACGAGCAGTACTTC. It codes for CASNKLAGPYEQYF. The V gene is TRBV6-6, the J gene TRBJ2-7, with 10 bases identical to TRBD2. Germline assignment: CDR1 MNHNY and CDR2 SVGAGI (reference sequence). CDR3 length: 14 residues. Germline trimming cut 7 bases from V and 2 bases from J; bases unmatched to any gene: 5.

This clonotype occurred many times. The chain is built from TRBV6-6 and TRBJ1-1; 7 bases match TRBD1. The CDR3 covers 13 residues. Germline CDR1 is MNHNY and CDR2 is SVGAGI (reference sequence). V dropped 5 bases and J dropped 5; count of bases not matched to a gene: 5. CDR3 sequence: CASSNRGMTEAFF. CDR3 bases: TGTGCCAGCAGTAACAGGGGTATGACTGAAGCTTTCTTT.

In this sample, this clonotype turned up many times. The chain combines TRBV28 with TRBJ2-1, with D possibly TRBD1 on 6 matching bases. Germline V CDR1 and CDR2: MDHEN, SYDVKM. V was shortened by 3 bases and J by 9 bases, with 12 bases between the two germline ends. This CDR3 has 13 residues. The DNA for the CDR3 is TGTGCCAGCAGTTTCACACAGGGTTTTGAGCAGTTCTTC. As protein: CASSFTQGFEQFF.